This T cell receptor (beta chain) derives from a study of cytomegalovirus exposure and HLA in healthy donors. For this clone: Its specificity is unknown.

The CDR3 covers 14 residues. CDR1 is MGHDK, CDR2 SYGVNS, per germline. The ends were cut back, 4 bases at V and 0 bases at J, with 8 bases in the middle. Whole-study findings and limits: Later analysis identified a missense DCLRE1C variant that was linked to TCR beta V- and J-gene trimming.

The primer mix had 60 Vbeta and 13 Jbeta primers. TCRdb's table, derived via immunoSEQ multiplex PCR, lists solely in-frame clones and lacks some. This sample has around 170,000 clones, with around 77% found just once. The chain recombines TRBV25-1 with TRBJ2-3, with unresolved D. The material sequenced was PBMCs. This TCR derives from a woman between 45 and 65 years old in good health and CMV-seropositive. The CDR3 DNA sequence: TGTGCCAGCAGTGCTAGGCTAAGCACAGATACGCAGTATTTT. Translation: CASSARLSTDTQYF.